This entry lists 17 T cell receptor beta chains sequenced from one sample in a study of blood T cell repertoires in COVID-19. Assay: immunoSEQ multiplex PCR; the TCRdb copy retains only in-frame clones and omits some. The sample holds about 160,000 clones, approximately 85% seen once. Sequences were obtained from peripheral blood. These receptors were collected from a woman aged 60-75 years with COVID-19, enrolled during active disease.

This rearrangement joins TRBV11-2 to TRBJ1-2; the D gene is possibly TRBD1 (6 bases). The CDR3 runs 13 residues. Germline lookup yields CDR1 SGHAT and CDR2 FQNNGV. Trimming left V 4 bases short and J 6 bases short, with 12 bases between. CDR3 region: CASSSNRDHGYTF. The CDR3 region has the DNA TGTGCCAGCAGCTCAAACAGGGACCATGGCTACACCTTC.

V usage is TRBV21-1 and J usage is TRBJ2-4; the D call of TRBD1 is as the table states it, not checked on the DNA. TRBV21-1 is listed as a pseudogene. The CDR3 contains 17 residues. The CDR3 DNA reads TGTGCCAGCAGCAAAGAGTACGTCGGGACATCCAAAAACATTCAGTACTTC. Its protein is CASSKEYVGTSKNIQYF.

This clone has a single count. V is TRBV6-5 and J is TRBJ2-3, with D uncertain. The V and J ends lost 6 bases and 1 base respectively, with 8 bases between them. The CDR3 totals 13 residues. Germline CDR1 is MNHEY and CDR2 is SVGAGI. CDR3 protein: CASRFPGTDTQYF. The CDR3 DNA sequence: TGTGCCAGCAGGTTTCCCGGCACAGATACGCAGTATTTT.

This chain links TRBV7-8 with TRBJ2-7, with TRBD1 matching over 9 bases. This CDR3 comprises 16 residues. The germline V gene encodes CDR1 SGHVS and CDR2 FQNEAQ. V was clipped by 5 bases and J by 2 bases; unmatched bases: 10. The CDR3 DNA follows: TGTGCCAGCAGCCCCCGTCTGGGACAGGGAACCTACGAGCAGTACTTC. Translating it yields CASSPRLGQGTYEQYF. Supplemented by reference TRBV7-8 and TRBJ2-7, the full variable domain reads GAGVSQSPRYKVAKRGQDVALRCDPISGHVSLFWYQQALGQGPEFLTYFQNEAQLDKSGLPSDRFFAERPEGSVSTLKIQRTQQEDSAVYLCASSPRLGQGTYEQYFGPGTRLTVT.

The chain is built from TRBV7-2 and TRBJ2-7, with 8 nucleotides matching TRBD2. Germline lookup yields CDR1 SGHTA and CDR2 FQGNSA. The CDR3 is 16 amino acids. V lost 1 base and J lost 3; bases outside the gene matches: 8. This CDR3 is CASSLGGGGRFYEQYF. The CDR3 region has the DNA TGTGCCAGCAGCTTAGGGGGTGGCGGGAGGTTCTACGAGCAGTACTTC.

This clone was observed at least ten times. The V and J genes are TRBV5-1 and TRBJ1-5, with D perhaps TRBD1 (5 bases). The CDR3 covers 15 residues. Germline CDR1 SGHRS, CDR2 YFSETQ. V gave up 4 bases and J gave up 3 bases, with 14 bases separating them. CDR3 protein: CASSLTGGHNQPQHF. As DNA, the CDR3 is TGCGCCAGCAGCCTTACGGGGGGTCACAATCAGCCCCAGCATTTT.

The chain is built from TRBV6-1 and TRBJ2-7, with 13 bases aligning to TRBD2. The CDR3 is made up of 17 amino acids. Trimming removed 1 base from V and 4 bases from J; junction bases left unmatched: 7. CDR1 MNHNS and CDR2 SASEGT come from the germline V gene. The CDR3 is CASSEVRTSGSWYEQYF. CDR3 coding DNA: TGTGCCAGCAGTGAAGTAAGGACTAGCGGGAGCTGGTACGAGCAGTACTTC.

The chain joins TRBV7-2 to TRBJ1-2; weak D call: TRBD1 (6 bases). This CDR3 region has 15 residues. V was shortened by 5 bases and J by 1 base, with 14 bases between the two germline ends. In germline, CDR1 is SGHTA, CDR2 FQGNSA. This chain's CDR3 is CASSPGGARNYGYTF. Here the CDR3 DNA reads TGTGCCAGCAGCCCCGGGGGGGCTCGTAACTATGGCTACACCTTC.

This clone was seen repeatedly, ten times or more. The chain links TRBV28 to TRBJ2-1, with TRBD2 as a possible D gene (7 bases). CDR1 and CDR2 (germline): MDHEN, SYDVKM. The CDR3 totals 12 residues. V gave up 7 bases and J gave up 8 bases, with 12 bases separating them. CDR3 in amino acids: CASTPGGHEQFF. CDR3 coding DNA: TGTGCCAGCACTCCCGGGGGGCATGAGCAGTTCTTC.

The V and J genes are TRBV6-5 and TRBJ2-1; a possible D gene is TRBD2 (6 bases). Per germline, CDR1 MNHEY and CDR2 SVGAGI. This CDR3 has 15 amino acids. Trimming shortened V by 2 bases and J by 0 bases, and 8 bases separated the two germline ends. In nucleotides, the CDR3 is TGTGCCAGCAGTTACCTGCGGGGCTCCTACAATGAGCAGTTCTTC. It translates to CASSYLRGSYNEQFF.

V gene TRBV11-2 combines with J gene TRBJ2-5, with D possibly matching TRBD2 (5 bases). The V gene's germline CDR1 is SGHAT and CDR2 FQNNGV. Deletions cut 5 bases from V and 3 bases from J, with 13 bases between. This CDR3 contains 14 residues. The DNA of the CDR3 is TGTGCCAGCAGCGGTAGGATACTAGAAGAGACCCAGTACTTC. Translated, it gives CASSGRILEETQYF.

About this clone: Other DNA sequences in the same sample also yield this CDR3. The CDR3 DNA is TGTGCCAGTAGTTCGACAGGGGGCGCGGATACGCAGTATTTT. It is translated as CASSSTGGADTQYF. The chain uses TRBV19 and TRBJ2-3, with 10 bases fitting TRBD1. CDR1 is LNHDA, CDR2 SQIVND, per germline (reference sequence). V dropped 5 bases and J dropped 6; count of bases not matched to a gene: 5. This CDR3 comprises 14 residues.

The chain couples TRBV9 to TRBJ2-7, with 10 nucleotides matching TRBD2. The CDR3 is 15 amino acids. V dropped 0 bases and J dropped 7; count of bases not matched to a gene: 7. CDR1 SGDLS and CDR2 YYNGEE come from the germline V gene. The CDR3 DNA sequence: TGTGCCAGCAGCGTAGCAGCTAGCGGGAGTAGGGAGCAGTACTTC. Its protein product is CASSVAASGSREQYF. Full variable domain (outside the CDR3, taken from reference TRBV9 and TRBJ2-7): DSGVTQTPKHLITATGQRVTLRCSPRSGDLSVYWYQQSLDQGLQFLIQYYNGEERAKGNILERFSAQQFPDLHSELNLSSLELGDSALYFCASSVAASGSREQYFGPGTRLTVT.

This clone is a singleton in its sample. The DNA of the CDR3 is TGTGCCAGCACCCCCTGGCGCGGAATAAATGAGCAGTTCTTC. The encoded protein is CASTPWRGINEQFF. This chain uses TRBV6-5 with TRBJ2-1; D unresolved. The CDR3 contains 14 residues. CDR1 and CDR2 from the germline V gene are MNHEY and SVGAGI. V lost 7 bases, J lost 7 bases, and 17 bases lay in between.

The rearrangement uses TRBV3-1 (or the pseudogene TRBV3-2) and TRBJ2-3, with TRBD1 matching over 8 bases. This CDR3 is built from 15 residues. Germline CDR1 reads LGHDT; CDR2 reads YNNKEL (reference sequence). J gave up 2 bases and V 4 bases, and 5 bases lay outside the gene matches. The CDR3 is CASSLRTGTTDTQYF. The CDR3 region has the DNA TGTGCCAGCAGCCTAAGGACAGGGACCACAGATACGCAGTATTTT.

The rearrangement joins TRBV4-2 to TRBJ2-1; 7 positions match TRBD2. The CDR3 consists of 17 residues. Germline CDR1 reads LGHNA; CDR2 reads YNFKEQ. J was trimmed by 5 bases and V by 4 bases; bases with no gene match: 14. DNA for the CDR3: TGTGCCAGCAGCCCACTCCGGGGTGCGGGAGCTCACAATGAGCAGTTCTTC. Its translation is CASSPLRGAGAHNEQFF.

This clone was picked up one time. The CDR3 reads CAIRTGGGYGYTF. The CDR3 DNA reads as TGTGCCATTCGGACAGGGGGAGGCTATGGCTACACCTTC. This rearrangement joins TRBV28 to TRBJ1-2; 10 bases map to TRBD1. This CDR3 has 13 amino acids. Germline loops: CDR1 MDHEN, CDR2 SYDVKM. The V gene end was trimmed by 10 bases and the J gene end by 4 bases; junction bases not matched to a gene: 6.